The 14 T cell receptor beta chains below all came from one sample that was sequenced in a study of shared T cell receptors in the human thymus. Only in-frame clones appear in the TCRdb table, and some are missing; sequencing was by immunoSEQ multiplex PCR. The sample contains under 700,000 clones, around 78% of which appear only once. The same data also went into a second study, on human thymus T cells.

Sequenced sample: thymocytes. These receptors originate from a boy younger than two with a congenital heart defect.

The V call is TRBV6-1, the J call TRBJ2-1; D is possibly TRBD2 (5 bases). V was shortened by 2 bases and J by 6 bases, with 14 bases between the two germline ends. The germline V gene encodes CDR1 MNHNS and CDR2 SASEGT. This CDR3 has 15 amino acids. CDR3 residues: CASSEPQTRSNEQFF. CDR3 nucleotides: TGTGCCAGCAGTGAACCCCAAACTAGGAGCAATGAGCAGTTCTTC.

The gene calls are TRBV13 and TRBJ1-2; TRBD1 aligns across 8 bases. The junction had 11 bases not matched to a gene; V was cut back by 5 bases and J by 6 bases. The CDR3 is 15 residues long. The germline V gene encodes CDR1 PRHDT and CDR2 FYEKMQ (reference sequence). In DNA form, the CDR3 reads TGTGCCAGCAGCCACTTACCGGACAGGGAGGATGGCTACACCTTC. This codes for CASSHLPDREDGYTF.

The rearrangement links TRBV5-6 to TRBJ2-5; TRBD1 matches 9 bases. The CDR3 consists of 16 residues. Losses at the gene ends were 2 bases for V and 0 bases for J; bases not matched to a gene: 5. CDR1 is SGHDT and CDR2 is YYEEEE in the germline V gene. The CDR3 DNA sequence: TGTGCCAGCAGCTTTAGGACAGGGGTGTACCAAGAGACCCAGTACTTC. As protein: CASSFRTGVYQETQYF.

The chain links TRBV11-2 to TRBJ2-6; D remains unclear. The CDR3 extends over 16 amino acids. Germline assignment: CDR1 SGHAT and CDR2 FQNNGV. Trimming took 5 bases from V and 0 from J, leaving 11 bases between them. DNA for the CDR3: TGTGCCAGCAGCCGCCCTCAGTACTCTGGGGCCAACGTCCTGACTTTC. It specifies CASSRPQYSGANVLTF.

This clone was found a few times. The genes are TRBV5-8 and TRBJ1-1; possibly TRBD1 for D (5 bases). In germline, CDR1 is SGHTS, CDR2 YDEGEE. V lost 2 bases, J lost 5 bases, and 19 bases lay in between. This CDR3 spans 16 amino acids. This CDR3 reads CASSLVPGGEKTEAFF. The CDR3 nucleotides read TGTGCCAGCAGCTTAGTACCCGGGGGTGAGAAAACTGAAGCTTTCTTT. The full variable domain, rest sourced from reference TRBV5-8 and TRBJ1-1, is EAGVTQSPTHLIKTRGQQATLRCSPISGHTSVYWYQQALGLGLQFLLWYDEGEERNRGNFPPRFSGRQFPNYSSELNVNALELEDSALYLCASSLVPGGEKTEAFFGQGTRLTVV.

This clone was counted between two and nine times. The J gene is TRBJ1-2, the V gene TRBV5-6, with TRBD1 matching 8 bases. The CDR3 runs 16 residues. Germline values: CDR1 SGHDT, CDR2 YYEEEE. V trimming: 2 bases; J trimming: 8 bases; junction bases outside the gene matches: 14. CDR3: CASSFSGGAFHGGYTF. In DNA form, the CDR3 reads TGTGCCAGCAGCTTTTCAGGGGGCGCGTTCCATGGAGGCTACACCTTC.

V is TRBV4-2 and J is TRBJ2-2; possible D gene TRBD2, 6 bases. Per the germline V gene, CDR1 is LGHNA and CDR2 is YNFKEQ. V lost 6 bases, J lost 9 bases, and 14 bases lay in between. This CDR3 region has 13 residues. CDR3 residues: CASRGLAFRELFF. The CDR3 DNA reads as TGTGCCAGCAGGGGGCTAGCGTTCAGGGAGCTGTTTTTT.

This sequence joins TRBV19 and TRBJ2-1; maybe TRBD1 (5 bases). CDR3 size: 14 residues. Trimming removed 5 bases at V and 8 bases at J, with 16 bases between. CDR1 LNHDA and CDR2 SQIVND come from the germline V gene (reference sequence). Here the CDR3 DNA reads TGTGCCAGTAGTCTACCCGACAGTCAACATGAGCAGTTCTTC. Translation gives CASSLPDSQHEQFF.

The rearrangement links TRBV7-7 to TRBJ2-3, with 14 bases matching TRBD2. From germline, CDR1 is SSHAT and CDR2 FNYEAQ (reference sequence). After removal of 4 bases from V and 5 bases from J, the junction contained 5 bases not matched to a gene. There are 16 residues in the CDR3. In nucleotides, the CDR3 is TGTGCCAGCAGCTCAGGACTAGCGGGAGGTGGAGATACGCAGTATTTT. It translates to CASSSGLAGGGDTQYF.

This chain connects TRBV5-1 to TRBJ2-2; 10 nucleotides agree with TRBD1. The CDR3 covers 19 residues. CDR1 is SGHRS and CDR2 is YFSETQ in the germline V gene. The ends lost 0 bases at V and 2 bases at J; junction bases unmatched: 10. The CDR3 nucleotides read TGCGCCAGCAGCTTGGCCGAGGGACAGGGGAGGAGTAACACCGGGGAGCTGTTTTTT. Protein: CASSLAEGQGRSNTGELFF.

The chain joins TRBV27 to TRBJ2-3; TRBD1 might be the D (5 bases). V was clipped by 6 bases and J by 4 bases, with 17 bases between them. The CDR3 spans 15 residues. The germline gives CDR1 MNHEY, CDR2 SMNVEV (reference sequence). CDR3 region: CASRQGWDAPDTQYF. CDR3 coding DNA: TGTGCCAGCAGGCAGGGATGGGATGCACCAGATACGCAGTATTTT.

This chain uses TRBV5-1 with TRBJ2-3; no clear D. The germline V and J ends were trimmed by 4 bases and 0 bases, with 12 bases remaining between them. The CDR3 consists of 15 residues. Germline CDR1 SGHRS, CDR2 YFSETQ. CDR3 region: CASSPGVGSTDTQYF. As DNA, the CDR3 is TGCGCCAGCAGCCCCGGAGTCGGGAGCACAGATACGCAGTATTTT.

This clone was counted a few times. This sequence joins TRBV6-1 and TRBJ2-3; the match to TRBD2 covers 12 bases. V gave up 4 bases and J gave up 1 base; unmatched junction bases: 15. The length of the CDR3 is 20 residues. The germline V gene encodes CDR1 MNHNS and CDR2 SASEGT. The CDR3 spells CASSGSETSGSGGGTDTQYF. The CDR3 DNA sequence: TGTGCCAGCAGTGGAAGTGAGACTAGCGGGAGCGGGGGGGGCACAGATACGCAGTATTTT.

This rearrangement joins TRBV5-1 to TRBJ1-4; D is possibly TRBD1 (5 bases). Trimming stripped 0 bases from V and 0 bases from J, with 15 bases between. Per germline, CDR1 SGHRS and CDR2 YFSETQ. This CDR3 comprises 18 residues. CDR3 sequence: CASSLGDSPSATNEKLFF. CDR3 nucleotides: TGCGCCAGCAGCTTGGGTGACAGTCCCTCCGCAACTAATGAAAAACTGTTTTTT.